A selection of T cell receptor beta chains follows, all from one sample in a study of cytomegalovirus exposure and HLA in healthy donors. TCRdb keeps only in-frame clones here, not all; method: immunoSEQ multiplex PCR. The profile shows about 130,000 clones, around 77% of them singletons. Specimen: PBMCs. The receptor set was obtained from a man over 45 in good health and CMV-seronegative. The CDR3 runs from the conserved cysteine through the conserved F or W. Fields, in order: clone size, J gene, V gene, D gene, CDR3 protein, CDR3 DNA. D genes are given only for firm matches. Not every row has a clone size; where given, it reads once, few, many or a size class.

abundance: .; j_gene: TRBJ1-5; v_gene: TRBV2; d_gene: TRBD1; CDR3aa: CASSVQGAAQPQHF; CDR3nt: TGTGCCAGCAGTGTACAGGGGGCTGCTCAGCCCCAGCATTTT
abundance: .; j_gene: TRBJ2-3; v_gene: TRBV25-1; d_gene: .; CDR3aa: CASSLPGMRDTQYF; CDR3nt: TGTGCCAGCAGCCTCCCGGGTATGAGAGATACGCAGTATTTT
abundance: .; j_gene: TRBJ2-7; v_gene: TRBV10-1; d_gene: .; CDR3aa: CASSGASSYEQYF; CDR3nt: TGCGCCAGCAGTGGGGCCAGCTCCTACGAGCAGTACTTC
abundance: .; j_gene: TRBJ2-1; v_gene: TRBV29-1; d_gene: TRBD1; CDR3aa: CSVEDGQGAREQFF; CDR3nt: TGCAGCGTTGAAGATGGGCAGGGGGCGCGTGAGCAGTTCTTC
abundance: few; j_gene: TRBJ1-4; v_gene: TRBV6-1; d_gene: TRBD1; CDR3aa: CASSEQGQGYAKLFF; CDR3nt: TGTGCCAGCAGTGAACAGGGACAGGGGTATGCAAAACTGTTTTTT
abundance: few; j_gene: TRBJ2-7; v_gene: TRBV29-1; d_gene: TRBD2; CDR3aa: CSAGGADSYEQYF; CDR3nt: TGCAGCGCGGGGGGAGCGGATTCCTACGAGCAGTACTTC
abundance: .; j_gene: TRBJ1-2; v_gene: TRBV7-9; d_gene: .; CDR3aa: CASRLEGGRGYTF; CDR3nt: TGTGCCAGCAGATTAGAGGGGGGGCGCGGCTACACCTTC
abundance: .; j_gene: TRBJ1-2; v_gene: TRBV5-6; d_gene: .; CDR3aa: CASSQTGSRGGYTF; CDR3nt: TGTGCCAGCAGCCAAACCGGATCTAGGGGTGGCTACACCTTC
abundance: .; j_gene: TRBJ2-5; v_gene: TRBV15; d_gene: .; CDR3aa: CATRHRTHQETQYF; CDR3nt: TGTGCCACCAGGCATCGGACTCATCAAGAGACCCAGTACTTC
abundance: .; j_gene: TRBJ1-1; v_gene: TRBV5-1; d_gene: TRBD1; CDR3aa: CASSSRGQDTEAFF; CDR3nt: TGCGCCAGCAGCTCTAGGGGACAGGACACTGAAGCTTTCTTT
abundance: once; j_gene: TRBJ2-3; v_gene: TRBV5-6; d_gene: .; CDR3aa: CASSSLSRTDTQYF; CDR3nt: TGTGCCAGCAGCTCTTTGAGTCGCACAGATACGCAGTATTTT
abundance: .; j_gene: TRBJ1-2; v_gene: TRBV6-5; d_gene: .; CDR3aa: CASRLRGAVWGYTF; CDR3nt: TGTGCCAGCAGACTACGGGGGGCAGTTTGGGGCTACACCTTC
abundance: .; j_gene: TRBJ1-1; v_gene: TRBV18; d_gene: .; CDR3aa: CASSPEFGQSNTEAFF; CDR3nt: TGTGCCAGCTCACCAGAGTTTGGACAGTCGAACACTGAAGCTTTCTTT
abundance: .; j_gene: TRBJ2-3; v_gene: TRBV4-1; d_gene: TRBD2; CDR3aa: CASSLGGEDTQYF; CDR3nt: TGCGCCAGCAGCCTGGGGGGGGAAGATACGCAGTATTTT
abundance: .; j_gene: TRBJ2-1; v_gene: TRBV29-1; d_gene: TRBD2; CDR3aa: CSVGRGLGLAASDEQFF; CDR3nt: TGCAGCGTTGGGCGGGGTCTGGGGCTAGCGGCATCCGATGAGCAGTTCTTC
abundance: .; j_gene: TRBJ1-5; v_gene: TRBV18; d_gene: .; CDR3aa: CASSGGTQNQPQHF; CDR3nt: TGTGCCAGCTCGGGGGGGACCCAAAATCAGCCCCAGCATTTT
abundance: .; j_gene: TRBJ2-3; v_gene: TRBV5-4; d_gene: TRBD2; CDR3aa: CASSLASGGWAADTQYF; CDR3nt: TGTGCCAGCAGCTTGGCCTCGGGGGGGTGGGCGGCAGATACGCAGTATTTT
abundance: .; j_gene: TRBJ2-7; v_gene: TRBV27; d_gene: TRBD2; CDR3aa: CASRLAGGFEQYF; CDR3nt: TGTGCCAGCAGACTAGCGGGAGGATTTGAGCAGTACTTC
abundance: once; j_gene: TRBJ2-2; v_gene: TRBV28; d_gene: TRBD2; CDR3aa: CASSSTGTRNTGELFF; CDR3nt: TGTGCCAGCAGTTCAACCGGGACTAGGAACACCGGGGAGCTGTTTTTT
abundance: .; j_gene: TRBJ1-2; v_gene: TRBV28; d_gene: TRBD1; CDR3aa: CASSQGQAYGYTF; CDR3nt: TGTGCCAGCAGCCAGGGACAGGCTTATGGCTACACCTTC
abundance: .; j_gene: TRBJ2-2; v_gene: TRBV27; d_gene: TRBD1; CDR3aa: CASSRTGVGAGELFF; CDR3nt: TGTGCCAGCAGCCGCACAGGGGTTGGAGCCGGGGAGCTGTTTTTT
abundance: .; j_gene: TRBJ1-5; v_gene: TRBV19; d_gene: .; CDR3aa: CASSLNRDKGPQANQPQHF; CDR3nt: TGTGCCAGTAGTCTGAACCGGGACAAGGGACCGCAAGCGAATCAGCCCCAGCATTTT
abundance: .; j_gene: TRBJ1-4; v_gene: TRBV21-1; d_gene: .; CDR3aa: CASSKEFSRENEKLFF; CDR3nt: TGTGCCAGCAGCAAAGAATTCTCCAGGGAAAATGAAAAACTGTTTTTT
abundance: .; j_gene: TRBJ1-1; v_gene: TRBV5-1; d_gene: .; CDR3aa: CASSLNRLNTEAFF; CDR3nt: TGCGCCAGCAGCTTGAATAGATTGAACACTGAAGCTTTCTTT
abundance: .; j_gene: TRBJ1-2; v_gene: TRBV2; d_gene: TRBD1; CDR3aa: CASRVDRGNSGYTF; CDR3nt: TGTGCCAGCAGGGTTGACAGGGGGAACTCTGGCTACACCTTC
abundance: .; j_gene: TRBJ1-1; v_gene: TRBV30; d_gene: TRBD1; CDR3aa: CAWRDRGETEAFF; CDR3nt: TGTGCCTGGAGAGACAGGGGGGAGACTGAAGCTTTCTTT
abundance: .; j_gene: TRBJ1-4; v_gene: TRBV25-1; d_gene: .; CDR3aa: CASSESSGANEKLFF; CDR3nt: TGTGCCAGCAGTGAATCGTCAGGGGCGAATGAAAAACTGTTTTTT
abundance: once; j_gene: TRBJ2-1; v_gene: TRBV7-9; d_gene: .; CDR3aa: CASSLMGGEGLFF; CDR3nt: TGTGCCAGCAGCTTGATGGGCGGAGAGGGTCTGTTCTTC
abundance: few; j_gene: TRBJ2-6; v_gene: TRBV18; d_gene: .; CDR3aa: CASSPFREASGANVLTF; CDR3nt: TGTGCCAGCTCACCATTCAGGGAGGCGTCTGGGGCCAACGTCCTGACTTTC
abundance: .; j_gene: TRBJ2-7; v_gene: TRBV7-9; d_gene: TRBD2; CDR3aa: CASSRTGLAGDWEQYF; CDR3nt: TGTGCCAGCAGCCGGACGGGACTAGCGGGAGATTGGGAGCAGTACTTC
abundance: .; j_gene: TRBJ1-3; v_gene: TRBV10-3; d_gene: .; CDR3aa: CAISALSARTGNTIYF; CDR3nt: TGTGCCATCAGTGCTCTCAGTGCCCGCACTGGAAACACCATATATTTT
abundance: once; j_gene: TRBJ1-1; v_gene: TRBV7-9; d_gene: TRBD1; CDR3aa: CASIRGQYDEAFF; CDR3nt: TGTGCCAGCATCAGGGGACAGTATGATGAAGCTTTCTTT
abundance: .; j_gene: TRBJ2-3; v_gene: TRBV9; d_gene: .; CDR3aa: CASSGQSQGTDTQYF; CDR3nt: TGTGCCAGCAGCGGACAGAGTCAGGGCACAGATACGCAGTATTTT
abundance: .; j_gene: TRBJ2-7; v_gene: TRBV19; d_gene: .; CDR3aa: CASSKGTNPTEQYF; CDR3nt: TGTGCCAGTAGTAAAGGGACAAACCCTACCGAGCAGTACTTC
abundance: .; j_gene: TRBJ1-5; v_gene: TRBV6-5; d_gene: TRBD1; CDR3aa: CASSYHGQGQPQHF; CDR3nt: TGTGCCAGCAGTTACCACGGACAGGGTCAGCCCCAGCATTTT
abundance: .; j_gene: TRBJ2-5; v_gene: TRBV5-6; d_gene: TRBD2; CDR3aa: CASSLAPSGLETQYF; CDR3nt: TGTGCCAGCAGCTTGGCCCCTAGCGGGTTGGAGACCCAGTACTTC
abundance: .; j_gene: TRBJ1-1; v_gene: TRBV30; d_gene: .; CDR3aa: CAWSLGGNTEAFF; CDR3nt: TGTGCCTGGAGTCTGGGGGGGAACACTGAAGCTTTCTTT
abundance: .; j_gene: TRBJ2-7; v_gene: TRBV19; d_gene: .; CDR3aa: CASSTLYAYEQYF; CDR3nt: TGTGCCAGTAGTACCCTCTACGCCTACGAGCAGTACTTC
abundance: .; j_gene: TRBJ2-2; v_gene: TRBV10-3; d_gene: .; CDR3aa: CAISEWASNTGELFF; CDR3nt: TGTGCCATCAGTGAGTGGGCCTCAAACACCGGGGAGCTGTTTTTT
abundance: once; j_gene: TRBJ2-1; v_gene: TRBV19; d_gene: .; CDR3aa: CASSIGRSSYNEQFF; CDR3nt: TGTGCCAGTAGTATAGGTCGGAGCTCCTACAATGAGCAGTTCTTC
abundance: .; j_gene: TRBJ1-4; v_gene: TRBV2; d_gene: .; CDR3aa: CASSTSGTPNEKLFF; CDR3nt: TGTGCCAGCAGTACCTCCGGGACACCAAATGAAAAACTGTTTTTT
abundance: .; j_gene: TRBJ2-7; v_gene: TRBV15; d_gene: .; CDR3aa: CATSRAGERLYEQYF; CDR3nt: TGTGCCACCAGCAGAGCGGGAGAAAGGCTTTACGAGCAGTACTTC
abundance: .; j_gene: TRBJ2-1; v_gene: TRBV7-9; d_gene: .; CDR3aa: CASVWSSYNEQFF; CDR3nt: TGTGCCAGTGTGTGGAGCTCCTACAATGAGCAGTTCTTC
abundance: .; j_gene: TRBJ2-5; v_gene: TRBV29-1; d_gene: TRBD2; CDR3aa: CSVNGLAGAQETQYF; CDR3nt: TGCAGCGTCAATGGACTAGCGGGAGCCCAAGAGACCCAGTACTTC
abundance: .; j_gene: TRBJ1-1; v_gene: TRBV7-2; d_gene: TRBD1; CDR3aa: CASSSTGVGTEAFF; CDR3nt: TGTGCCAGCAGCTCGACAGGGGTCGGCACTGAAGCTTTCTTT
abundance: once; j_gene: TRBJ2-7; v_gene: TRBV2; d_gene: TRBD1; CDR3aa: CASKSDRADPYEQYF; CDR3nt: TGTGCCAGCAAATCGGACAGGGCGGATCCCTACGAGCAGTACTTC
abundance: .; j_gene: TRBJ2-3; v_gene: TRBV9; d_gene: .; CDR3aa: CASSPPTGPPYF; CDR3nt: TGTGCCAGCAGCCCACCGACAGGCCCGCCCTATTTT
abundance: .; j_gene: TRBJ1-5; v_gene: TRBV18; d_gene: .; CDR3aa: CASSPPGPYSNQPQHF; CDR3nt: TGTGCCAGCTCACCGCCAGGGCCTTATAGCAATCAGCCCCAGCATTTT
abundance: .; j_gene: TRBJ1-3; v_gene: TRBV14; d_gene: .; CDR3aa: CASSQDVTIYF; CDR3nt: TGTGCCAGCAGCCAAGACGTAACCATATATTTT
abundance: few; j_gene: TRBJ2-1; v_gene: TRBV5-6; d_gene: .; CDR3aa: CASSVLSAVPYNEQFF; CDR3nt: TGTGCCAGCAGCGTCCTCTCAGCGGTCCCCTACAATGAGCAGTTCTTC
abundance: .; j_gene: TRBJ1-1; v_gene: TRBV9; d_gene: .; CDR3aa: CASSATGNTEAFF; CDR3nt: TGTGCCAGCAGCGCTACAGGGAACACTGAAGCTTTCTTT
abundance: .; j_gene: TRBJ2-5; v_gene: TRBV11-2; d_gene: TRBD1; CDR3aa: CASSVGQGLGETQYF; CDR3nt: TGTGCCAGCAGCGTCGGACAGGGATTGGGGGAGACCCAGTACTTC
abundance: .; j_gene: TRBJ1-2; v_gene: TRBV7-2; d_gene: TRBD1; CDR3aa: CASSRPARDSLFNYGYTF; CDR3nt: TGTGCCAGCAGCCGACCTGCCCGGGACAGCCTTTTTAACTATGGCTACACCTTC
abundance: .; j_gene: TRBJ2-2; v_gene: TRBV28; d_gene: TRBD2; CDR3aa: CASSFLLAGDGENTGELFF; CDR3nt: TGTGCCAGCAGTTTCCTACTAGCGGGAGATGGGGAAAACACCGGGGAGCTGTTTTTT
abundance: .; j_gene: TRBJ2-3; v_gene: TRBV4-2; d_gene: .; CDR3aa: CASSQDRQARQYF; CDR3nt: TGTGCCAGCAGCCAAGATAGACAGGCTCGGCAGTATTTT